The 11 T cell receptor beta chains below were found in one sample sequenced in a study of blood T cell repertoires in COVID-19. The assay was immunoSEQ multiplex PCR, and TCRdb's table has in-frame clones only and misses some. The table includes some 130,000 clones, approximately 90% detected once. The sequenced sample consisted of peripheral blood. All receptors derive from a man between 60 and 75 years old with COVID-19, enrolled during active disease.

The chain is built from TRBV5-4 and TRBJ2-7; 7 bases line up with TRBD2. The germline V gene has CDR1 SGHNT and CDR2 YYREEE (reference sequence). CDR3 length equals 13 residues. V lost 1 base and J lost 3; bases outside the gene matches: 1. The CDR3 DNA reads as TGTGCCAGCAGCTTGCGGGGGGACTACGAGCAGTACTTC. This encodes CASSLRGDYEQYF.

This clone has just a few counts. The rearrangement links TRBV10-3 to TRBJ1-2, with D unresolved. The CDR3 spans 12 residues. Germline V lookup: CDR1 ENHRY, CDR2 SYGVKD. Trimming left V 6 bases short and J 4 bases short, with 9 bases between. The CDR3 protein is CAISPETYGYTF. The CDR3, as DNA: TGTGCCATCAGCCCAGAAACCTATGGCTACACCTTC.

This chain connects TRBV5-4 to TRBJ1-6, with D perhaps matching TRBD1 (6 bases). The CDR3 loop spans 16 amino acids. The V gene's germline CDR1 is SGHNT and CDR2 YYREEE (reference sequence). The germline V and J ends were trimmed by 4 bases and 7 bases, with 18 bases remaining between them. The CDR3 spells CASSRPDSPGNSPLHF. For the CDR3, the DNA is TGTGCCAGCAGCAGACCGGACAGCCCTGGCAATTCACCCCTCCACTTT.

This rearrangement joins TRBV27 to TRBJ1-2, with D hard to call. Germline V CDR1 and CDR2: MNHEY, SMNVEV (reference sequence). CDR3 size: 15 residues. V was cut by 1 base and J by 6 bases, with 15 bases left in between. The CDR3 DNA reads as TGTGCCAGCAGTTTATATGACTCGAGTCTCGATGGCTACACCTTC. This gives the protein CASSLYDSSLDGYTF.

CDR3 bases: TGTGCCAGCAGCTTAGGGACTACGAATGAGCAGTTCTTC. It yields the protein CASSLGTTNEQFF. The rearrangement joins TRBV7-2 to TRBJ2-1; possibly TRBD2 for D (6 bases). Germline assignment: CDR1 SGHTA and CDR2 FQGNSA. V was trimmed by 1 base and J by 7 bases, leaving 8 bases between them. The CDR3 has 13 amino acids. Combining the CDR3 with reference TRBV7-2 and TRBJ2-1 gives the whole variable domain GAGVSQSPSNKVTEKGKDVELRCDPISGHTALYWYRQSLGQGLEFLIYFQGNSAPDKSGLPSDRFSAERTGGSVSTLTIQRTQQEDSAVYLCASSLGTTNEQFFGPGTRLTVL.

The J gene is TRBJ1-6, the V gene TRBV3-1 (or the pseudogene TRBV3-2), with 10 positions matching TRBD1. The CDR3 consists of 15 residues. Germline V lookup: CDR1 LGHDT, CDR2 YNNKEL (reference sequence). Trimming removed 6 bases from V and 7 bases from J; junction bases left unmatched: 6. The CDR3 DNA is TGTGCCAGCAGGCCCCTGGGACAGGGGAATTCACCCCTCCACTTT. It yields the protein CASRPLGQGNSPLHF.

This sequence joins TRBV10-3 and TRBJ2-1; 10 bases agree with TRBD2. Germline-derived CDR1 and CDR2 are ENHRY and SYGVKD. This CDR3 spans 14 amino acids. V was clipped by 8 bases and J by 4 bases; unmatched bases: 5. The CDR3, as DNA: TGTGCCATCGGTGTAGCGGGGGGATACAATGAGCAGTTCTTC. Protein sequence: CAIGVAGGYNEQFF.

This rearrangement joins TRBV18 to TRBJ1-5; D is unresolved. The CDR3 has 13 residues. Germline CDR1 and CDR2: KGHSH and LQKENI. Between the trimmed V and J ends, which lost 5 bases and 1 base, there was a span of 6 bases. The CDR3 protein is CASSTTSNQPQHF. In nucleotides, the CDR3 is TGTGCCAGCTCAACCACAAGCAATCAGCCCCAGCATTTT. The whole variable domain, remainder taken from reference TRBV18 and TRBJ1-5, is NAGVMQNPRHLVRRRGQEARLRCSPMKGHSHVYWYRQLPEEGLKFMVYLQKENIIDESGMPKERFSAEFPKEGPSILRIQQVVRGDSAAYFCASSTTSNQPQHFGDGTRLSIL.

The chain is built from TRBV3-1 (or the pseudogene TRBV3-2) and TRBJ1-2; TRBD1 aligns across 7 bases. Per the germline V gene, CDR1 is LGHDT and CDR2 is YNNKEL (reference sequence). The CDR3 runs to 14 residues. Trimming cost V 7 bases and J 0 bases; bases outside gene matches: 5. The CDR3 reads CASTPDRANYGYTF. CDR3 nucleotides: TGTGCCAGCACCCCCGACAGGGCTAACTATGGCTACACCTTC.

The CDR3 protein is CASSEVGGSSYNEQFF. As DNA, the CDR3 is TGTGCCAGCAGTGAGGTCGGGGGGAGCTCCTACAATGAGCAGTTCTTC. The rearrangement uses TRBV6-1 and TRBJ2-1, with TRBD2 matching 7 bases. The germline V gene has CDR1 MNHNS and CDR2 SASEGT. The CDR3 length is 16 residues. J lost 0 bases, V lost 3 bases, and 5 bases had no gene match.

The gene calls are TRBV6-1 and TRBJ1-3, with D perhaps matching TRBD1 (5 bases). Trimming stripped 4 bases from V and 0 bases from J, with 13 bases between. Germline loops: CDR1 MNHNS, CDR2 SASEGT. This CDR3 has 16 residues. For the CDR3, the DNA is TGTGCCAGCAGTGGGACACAAAGAAGCTCTGGAAACACCATATATTTT. Translating it yields CASSGTQRSSGNTIYF.